This TCR beta chain is drawn from a study of T-cell reconstitution after alpha-beta-depleted transplantation in children. As it was prepared, the TCRbeta library received unique molecular identifiers. One entry per CDR3 protein results from TCRdb running MiXCR on the PCR reads. The data show a few hundred thousand distinct CDR3 sequences, roughly 9.1% seen once. This clonotype occurred a few times. Its antigen remains unknown. Broader study findings: Day-60 TCRbeta diversity that was high in some patients was derived from surviving recipient T cells and thymic progenitors. It was reported that alpha-beta T cells came from several hundred expanded graft clones (about two months after transplant). Newly generated T cells supplied most T-cell counts and diversity one year post-transplant.

The TCR originated in a boy under two years old with acute myeloid leukemia, due to receive a stem cell transplant. This sample comprised PBMCs, obtained before TCRalphabeta/CD19-depleted stem cell transplant.

The CDR3 loop reads CASSLRYLAGGSYNEQFF. As DNA, the CDR3 is TGTGCCAGCAGCTTAAGATACCTAGCGGGAGGATCATACAATGAGCAGTTCTTC. This chain links TRBV7-9 with TRBJ2-1; 11 bases match TRBD2. This CDR3 region has 18 residues. After removal of 2 bases from V and 4 bases from J, the junction contained 10 bases not matched to a gene. CDR1 is SEHNR, CDR2 FQNEAQ, per germline (reference sequence).